These 20 T cell receptor beta chains came from one sample sequenced in a study of T cell responses to AZD1222 COVID-19 vaccine. Libraries were prepared by immunoSEQ multiplex PCR; TCRdb keeps only in-frame clonotypes and omits some of them. The table has roughly 140,000 clones, 88% seen once. This specimen consisted of peripheral blood, obtained on day 0 of MenACWY control vaccination. Receptors were obtained from an adult in good health.

The chain uses TRBV14 and TRBJ1-1; the D is unclear. CDR1 and CDR2 (germline): SGHDN, FVKESK. The CDR3 totals 13 residues. V shed 2 bases and J shed 5 bases, with 9 bases lying between them. The chain's CDR3 is CASSQHPGTEAFF. In nucleotides, the CDR3 is TGTGCCAGCAGCCAACATCCTGGGACTGAAGCTTTCTTT.

The chain links TRBV2 to TRBJ1-4; TRBD1 matches 7 bases. Per the germline V gene, CDR1 is SNHLY and CDR2 is FYNNEI. With 5 bases clipped from V and 8 bases from J, the junction kept 5 bases outside the gene matches. There are 13 residues in the CDR3. The CDR3, as DNA: TGTGCCAGCAGTCAGGGGGAAGGCGAAAAACTGTTTTTT. Amino acids: CASSQGEGEKLFF.

The rearrangement links TRBV5-1 to TRBJ2-1; TRBD1 matches at 11 bases. Germline assignment: CDR1 SGHRS and CDR2 YFSETQ. CDR3 length: 15 amino acids. V shed 4 bases and J 7 bases; nucleotides not matched to a gene: 7. The CDR3 reads CASSPGQGDLNEQFF. The CDR3 DNA reads TGCGCCAGCAGCCCGGGACAGGGGGATCTGAATGAGCAGTTCTTC.

This rearrangement joins TRBV13 to TRBJ2-7; a possible D gene is TRBD2 (6 bases). V lost 5 bases and J lost 3, with 14 bases in between. There are 14 residues in the CDR3. Germline CDR1 is PRHDT and CDR2 is FYEKMQ (reference sequence). Written as DNA, the CDR3 is TGTGCCAGCAGCGGGGGACTCCTCGACTACGAGCAGTACTTC. It is translated as CASSGGLLDYEQYF. Based on the CDR3 plus reference TRBV13 and TRBJ2-7, the full variable domain is AAGVIQSPRHLIKEKRETATLKCYPIPRHDTVYWYQQGPGQDPQFLISFYEKMQSDKGSIPDRFSAQQFSDYHSELNMSSLELGDSALYFCASSGGLLDYEQYFGPGTRLTVT.

The chain couples TRBV30 to TRBJ1-1, with D tentatively TRBD1 (5 bases). The CDR3 loop spans 13 amino acids. The germline V and J ends were trimmed by 2 bases and 8 bases, with 15 bases remaining between them. In germline, CDR1 is GTSNPN, CDR2 SVGIG (reference sequence). Here the CDR3 reads CAWSRGTPNEAFF. CDR3 in DNA: TGTGCCTGGAGTCGGGGCACCCCGAACGAAGCTTTCTTT.

The rearrangement links TRBV3-1 (or the pseudogene TRBV3-2) to TRBJ1-2; 9 bases align to TRBD1. Looked up from germline, CDR1 is LGHDT and CDR2 is YNNKEL (reference sequence). Trimming at V came to 2 bases and at J to 3 bases, leaving 7 bases not matched to a gene. This CDR3 contains 16 residues. The DNA for the CDR3 is TGTGCCAGCAGCCAACCCAAGGACAGGGGAGACTATGGCTACACCTTC. Translating gives CASSQPKDRGDYGYTF.

The V and J genes are TRBV28 and TRBJ2-7, with TRBD1 matching over 9 bases. Germline values: CDR1 MDHEN, CDR2 SYDVKM. This CDR3 contains 16 residues. Losses at the gene ends were 6 bases for V and 4 bases for J; bases not matched to a gene: 13. The CDR3: CASSPPFGQGSYEQYF. The CDR3 DNA sequence: TGTGCCAGCAGCCCTCCCTTCGGACAGGGGTCGTACGAGCAGTACTTC. Full variable domain (rest looked up from reference TRBV28 and TRBJ2-7): DVKVTQSSRYLVKRTGEKVFLECVQDMDHENMFWYRQDPGLGLRLIYFSYDVKMKEKGDIPEGYSVSREKKERFSLILESASTNQTSMYLCASSPPFGQGSYEQYFGPGTRLTVT.

The chain has TRBV6-5 and TRBJ1-2; no firm D call. From germline, CDR1 is MNHEY and CDR2 SVGAGI. This CDR3 spans 13 amino acids. Trimming shortened V by 4 bases and J by 6 bases, and 12 bases separated the two germline ends. The CDR3 DNA reads as TGTGCCAGCAGTTCGGGCGAAGCGGATGGCTACACCTTC. This codes for CASSSGEADGYTF.

V usage is TRBV6-5 and J usage is TRBJ1-3; weak D call: TRBD1 (5 bases). The V end lost 4 bases, the J end lost 0 bases, and 10 bases lay between the germline ends. CDR3 length equals 15 residues. Germline values: CDR1 MNHEY, CDR2 SVGAGI. CDR3 nucleotides: TGTGCCAGCAGTTCTCCAGGGCACTCTGGAAACACCATATATTTT. This translates into CASSSPGHSGNTIYF.

CDR3 nucleotides: TGTGCCAGCAGTTTAATGGTAGGGTATTCGCAAGAGACCCAGTACTTC. As protein: CASSLMVGYSQETQYF. The gene calls are TRBV27 and TRBJ2-5, with no clear D. The CDR3 has 16 residues. Deletions cut 2 bases from V and 2 bases from J, with 15 bases between. Germline CDR1 is MNHEY and CDR2 is SMNVEV (reference sequence).

The chain carries TRBV6-5 and TRBJ2-5; D not resolved. Germline CDR1 MNHEY, CDR2 SVGAGI. V was clipped by 4 bases and J by 5 bases, with 14 bases between them. The CDR3 has 14 residues. CDR3 coding DNA: TGTGCCAGCAGTTTAAGCTCGTCTGGGGAGACCCAGTACTTC. Protein product: CASSLSSSGETQYF.

This chain links TRBV6-2 or TRBV6-3 with TRBJ2-1, with TRBD1 matching over 9 bases. The CDR3 runs to 18 residues. Trimming cost V 4 bases and J 0 bases; bases outside gene matches: 10. Looked up from germline, CDR1 is MNHEY and CDR2 is SVGEGT. CDR3 amino acids: CASSLRPGQGSSYNEQFF. The CDR3, as DNA: TGTGCCAGCAGTTTACGCCCTGGACAGGGGAGCTCCTACAATGAGCAGTTCTTC.

The chain couples TRBV7-2 to TRBJ1-3; D ambiguous. Germline CDR1 and CDR2: SGHTA and FQGNSA. The ends were cut back, 3 bases at V and 0 bases at J, with 6 bases in the middle. The CDR3 loop spans 14 amino acids. This chain's CDR3 is CASSLQNSGNTIYF. The CDR3 bases are TGTGCCAGCAGCTTGCAGAACTCTGGAAACACCATATATTTT.

The table lists this clone with a few counts. The V gene is TRBV6-5, the J gene TRBJ1-6; 7 bases map to TRBD1. V lost 2 bases and J lost 8; bases outside the gene matches: 0. Germline values: CDR1 MNHEY, CDR2 SVGAGI. This CDR3 is 13 amino acids long. CDR3 protein: CASSYQGDSPLHF. In DNA, the CDR3 is TGTGCCAGCAGTTACCAGGGGGATTCACCCCTCCACTTT.

The genes are TRBV11-3 and TRBJ1-2, with 10 positions matching TRBD1. The CDR3 is 14 amino acids. Germline V gene sequence: CDR1 SGHNT, CDR2 YENEEA. V shed 6 bases and J 2 bases; nucleotides not matched to a gene: 3. The CDR3 nucleotides are TGTGCCAGCAGTCCGGGACAGGGGAACTATGGCTACACCTTC. Its translation is CASSPGQGNYGYTF.

The chain uses TRBV5-1 and TRBJ1-6; D is undetermined. This CDR3 region has 12 residues. The V gene lost 5 bases and the J gene lost 12 bases, with 12 bases spanning the gap. Germline V gives CDR1 SGHRS, CDR2 YFSETQ. The DNA for the CDR3 is TGCGCCAGCAGGGAATTTGGTCTACCCCTCCACTTT. It specifies CASREFGLPLHF.

A word on this clone: In the same sample, other DNA sequences code for this CDR3. The chain is built from TRBV24-1 and TRBJ2-1; D is possibly TRBD2 (5 bases). This CDR3 spans 16 amino acids. Trimming stripped 1 base from V and 0 bases from J, with 9 bases between. Germline V lookup: CDR1 KGHDR, CDR2 SFDVKD. The CDR3 region is CATSDFNSASYNEQFF. The CDR3 DNA follows: TGTGCCACCAGTGATTTTAATAGCGCCTCCTACAATGAGCAGTTCTTC.

The J gene is TRBJ1-6, the V gene TRBV25-1; D is undetermined. The CDR3 length is 14 residues. Trimming shortened V by 1 base and J by 7 bases, and 8 bases separated the two germline ends. CDR1 is MGHDK, CDR2 SYGVNS, per germline. The CDR3 here is CASSESAINSPLHF. CDR3 in DNA: TGTGCCAGCAGTGAATCAGCCATCAATTCACCCCTCCACTTT.

CDR3 sequence reads: CASSSGLAEETQYF. CDR3 coding DNA: TGTGCCAGCAGCTCCGGACTAGCGGAAGAGACCCAGTACTTC. The J gene is TRBJ2-5, the V gene TRBV6-2 or TRBV6-3; 10 bases map to TRBD2. Germline CDR1 MNHEY, CDR2 SVGEGT. This CDR3 is built from 14 residues. J was trimmed by 3 bases and V by 6 bases; bases with no gene match: 4.

This sequence joins TRBV5-1 and TRBJ2-2; 11 nucleotides line up with TRBD2. The germline CDR1 and CDR2 sequences are SGHRS and YFSETQ. Unmatched junction bases numbered 6, after V lost 4 bases and J lost 4 bases. The CDR3 length is 16 residues. The CDR3: CASSDGTSGGTGELFF. CDR3 nucleotide sequence: TGCGCCAGCAGCGACGGGACTAGCGGTGGCACCGGGGAGCTGTTTTTT.